The rows below give T cell receptor beta chains drawn from one sample of a study of sequential checkpoint blockade in melanoma. The table came from immunoSEQ multiplex PCR; TCRdb's copy has only in-frame clones and leaves some out. The sample lists about 38,000 clones, about 88% seen once, with roughly an eighth in the top ten. The specimen was CD8+ T cells sorted from blood (inferred from file names), collected from a patient given nivolumab and ipilimumab in sequence. All receptors derive from a human donor with melanoma. The conserved cysteine and the conserved F or W are not part of the CDR3 here. D genes are given only for firm matches.

d_gene,j_gene,v_gene,CDR3aa
-,TRBJ2-2,TRBV27,ASSTNTGELF
TRBD2,TRBJ2-3,TRBV27,ASRRQRELRTDTQY
TRBD2,TRBJ2-5,TRBV6-5,ASSYGGLAGEEQY
TRBD2,TRBJ2-1,TRBV19,ASSIGGRGYNEQF
-,TRBJ2-1,TRBV10-3,AISEVAGYNEQF
-,TRBJ2-1,TRBV5-8,ASSFQGPSYNEQF
TRBD1,-,TRBV4-2,ASSTRDRVDEQY
TRBD1,TRBJ1-5,TRBV27,ASSLTGQGFRGNQPQH
TRBD1,TRBJ1-2,TRBV10-2,ASSENLTGGSKGYT
TRBD2,TRBJ2-1,TRBV2,ASSTTSGGYNEQF
-,TRBJ1-2,TRBV9,ASSVAPREKSNYGYT
TRBD2,TRBJ2-1,TRBV27,ASRNPGLAGVSYNEQF
TRBD1,TRBJ1-1,TRBV5-1,ASSLVSGGLAEAF
TRBD1,TRBJ2-3,TRBV7-8,ASSLSGGALTDTQY
TRBD2,TRBJ2-1,TRBV27,ASSLAGVVYNEQF
-,TRBJ2-2,TRBV27,ASSLSVVQASDTGELF